The source of this T cell receptor beta chain is a study of human T cells and chemical hapten exposure. The CDR3 consists of 13 residues. V gave up 6 bases and J gave up 6 bases; unmatched junction bases: 5. TCRdb re-analysed the RACE reads in MiXCR, keeping a single row per CDR3 protein. The profile covers around 380,000 distinct CDR3 sequences, with more than 4.5% appearing a single time and 2% to 2.5% taken by the ten largest. Documented time point: patch test 1, 2 weeks after DPC sensitization. Treatment of the sample: therapeutic diphenylcyclopropenone sensitization with weekly scalp DPC. Phlebotomy was performed prior to application of every patch test. This clonotype was recorded at least ten times. No antigen is known for it. General study findings and limits: The study found that PT1 expanded TCR counts correlated positively with patch test score.

This TCR derives from a woman in her forties or fifties with alopecia areata. Some clones in this sample may be carry-over from other donors' samples. The chain recombines TRBV12-3 or TRBV12-4 with TRBJ2-1, with TRBD1 matching 7 bases. Sequenced here: whole blood, sampled in connection with sensitization to the hapten diphenylcyclopropenone (DPC). The CDR3 loop reads CASRPDRVNEQFF. CDR3 bases: TGTGCCAGCAGACCTGACAGGGTCAATGAGCAGTTCTTC.